These T cell receptor beta chains were read from a single sample in a study of blood T cell repertoires in COVID-19. The method was immunoSEQ multiplex PCR; TCRdb's version includes in-frame clones alone and lacks a portion of them. The sample lists some 150,000 clones, approximately 90% seen once, with 1.5% to 2% in the top ten. What was sequenced was peripheral blood. The receptors originated from a human donor in a cohort sampled during active COVID-19. Both conserved end residues are part of each CDR3. The D gene is left open where the match is weak. The listing skips clone size in some rows; elsewhere it reads once, few, many or a size class.

clone size,D gene,V gene,J gene,CDR3 DNA,CDR3 protein
once,.,TRBV3-1/TRBV3-2,TRBJ1-6,TGTGCCAGCAGTCAATCTGTTCGGGGAAGGAATTCACCCCTCCACTTT,CASSQSVRGRNSPLHF
.,.,TRBV20-1,TRBJ1-1,TGCAGTGCTAGTAAAGGACATACGAACACTGAAGCTTTCTTT,CSASKGHTNTEAFF
.,.,TRBV2,TRBJ1-3,TGTGCCAGCAGTAAGATACGGGGTTGGTCTGGAAACACCATATATTTT,CASSKIRGWSGNTIYF
.,TRBD1,TRBV5-4,TRBJ1-4,TGTGCCAGCAGCTTGGGGGACAGGGGGAATGAAAAACTGTTTTTT,CASSLGDRGNEKLFF
.,.,TRBV30,TRBJ2-1,TGTGCCTGGAGTGCCGGGGAGAGCTCCTACAATGAGCAGTTCTTC,CAWSAGESSYNEQFF
.,TRBD2,TRBV4-2,TRBJ2-3,TGTGCCAGCAGCATAGAGCGGGGCGGCACAGATACGCAGTATTTT,CASSIERGGTDTQYF
.,TRBD1,TRBV5-6,TRBJ2-7,TGTGCCAGCAGCCCGGGACAGAGGATCTACGAGCAGTACTTC,CASSPGQRIYEQYF
.,.,TRBV3-1/TRBV3-2,TRBJ1-2,TGTGCCAGCAGCCAAGAAGCCCCGGGCAGGGGCTCCTCTAACTATGGCTACACCTTC,CASSQEAPGRGSSNYGYTF
.,TRBD1,TRBV4-1,TRBJ1-5,TGCGCCAGCAGCCAATACCGGGACAGGGGTAGCAATCAGCCCCAGCATTTT,CASSQYRDRGSNQPQHF
.,.,TRBV7-9,TRBJ1-1,TGTGCCAGCAGCTTAGGGCAGTACACTGAAGCTTTCTTT,CASSLGQYTEAFF
.,.,TRBV18,TRBJ2-7,TGTGCCAGCTCACCATTTGGGGGGACAGTGGGTGACGAGCAGTACTTC,CASSPFGGTVGDEQYF
.,.,TRBV5-1,TRBJ2-1,TGCGCCAGCAGCTTGGCGACAGGGAGGATCTCCAATGAGCAGTTCTTC,CASSLATGRISNEQFF
.,.,TRBV6-6,TRBJ1-6,TGTGCCAGCAGTCGCAGGGTCTCACCCCTCCACTTT,CASSRRVSPLHF
.,TRBD1,TRBV15,TRBJ2-7,TGTGCCACCAGCAGAGGCGCACGACAGGGGGCCAACGAGCAGTACTTC,CATSRGARQGANEQYF
.,.,TRBV6-5,TRBJ2-5,TGTGCCAGCAGTTATGGGCTTGGGTCCCAAGAGACCCAGTACTTC,CASSYGLGSQETQYF
.,.,TRBV12-3/TRBV12-4,TRBJ2-5,TGTGCCAGCAGTTTGCAGAGACTCCAGACCCAGTACTTC,CASSLQRLQTQYF
.,TRBD2,TRBV15,TRBJ2-1,TGTGCCACCAGCAGAGCCCTCTCAAGACTAGCGGGGTACAATGAGCAGTTCTTC,CATSRALSRLAGYNEQFF
.,.,TRBV15,TRBJ2-3,TGTGCCACCAGCGTCGGGTTAGTAGAATCAGATACGCAGTATTTT,CATSVGLVESDTQYF
.,.,TRBV12-3/TRBV12-4,TRBJ1-2,TGTGCCAGCAGTTTGAGGGGGAGCAATGGCTACACCTTC,CASSLRGSNGYTF
.,.,TRBV19,TRBJ2-3,TGTGCCAGTAGTATAGAGGGGGCGCAGGTCGCATATACGCAGTATTTT,CASSIEGAQVAYTQYF
.,TRBD1,TRBV7-2,TRBJ1-1,TGTGCCAGCAGCTTAGCGGTGGGACAGGGGCCCACTGAAGCTTTCTTT,CASSLAVGQGPTEAFF
.,.,TRBV9,TRBJ2-1,TGTGCCAGCAGCGTTGACAGGTACAATGAGCAGTTCTTC,CASSVDRYNEQFF
.,.,TRBV12-3/TRBV12-4,TRBJ2-7,TGTGCCAGCAGTGGACAAATTTACGAGCAGTACTTC,CASSGQIYEQYF
.,.,TRBV19,TRBJ2-5,TGTGCCAGTAGTTCTCCACGATTCCCCCAGGAGACCCAGTACTTC,CASSSPRFPQETQYF
once,TRBD1,TRBV18,TRBJ2-2,TGTGCCAGCTCACCAGAGGGGACAGGGCGGACCGGGGAGCTGTTTTTT,CASSPEGTGRTGELFF
.,.,TRBV7-3,TRBJ1-1,TGTGCCAGCAGCTTAACGGCGGGGGACACTGAAGCTTTCTTT,CASSLTAGDTEAFF
.,.,TRBV7-9,TRBJ1-2,TGTGCCAGCAGCTTAGGGAGACAGCATGACGGGTTGGGCTACACCTTC,CASSLGRQHDGLGYTF
.,.,TRBV19,TRBJ1-2,TGTGCCAGTAGCGTCAACAGGATGTATGGCTACACCTTC,CASSVNRMYGYTF
.,.,TRBV7-9,TRBJ1-1,TGTGCCAGCAAAGGGGAAGTTGACACTGAAGCTTTCTTT,CASKGEVDTEAFF
.,TRBD1,TRBV24-1,TRBJ2-7,TGTGCCACCAGTGACTCAGGGACAGGGAGCTCCTACGAGCAGTACTTC,CATSDSGTGSSYEQYF
once,.,TRBV19,TRBJ1-1,TGTGCCAGTAGTATAACCGTAACCGGGCCGCGGGCTAGAGCTTTCTTT,CASSITVTGPRARAFF
.,.,TRBV30,TRBJ2-7,TGTGCCTGGAGTGTAAGCAACTACGAGCAGTACTTC,CAWSVSNYEQYF
.,TRBD1,TRBV6-5,TRBJ1-1,TGTGCCAGCAATACCGACAGGGGAAGGCCTGAAGCTTTCTTT,CASNTDRGRPEAFF
.,.,TRBV3-1/TRBV3-2,TRBJ2-2,TGTGCCAGCAGCCAAGATATTGGGAGATCGAACACCGGGGAGCTGTTTTTT,CASSQDIGRSNTGELFF
.,.,TRBV4-1,TRBJ1-2,TGCGCCAGCAGCAAAGTGCAGGGCGGATATGGCTACACCTTC,CASSKVQGGYGYTF
.,TRBD1,TRBV4-1,TRBJ2-2,TGCGCCAGCAGCCAAGGGACAGGGGCGGTCGGGGAGCTGTTTTTT,CASSQGTGAVGELFF
.,.,TRBV7-9,TRBJ1-2,TGTGCCAGCAGCTTAAGAGATTTTTATGGCTACACCTTC,CASSLRDFYGYTF
.,TRBD2,TRBV6-5,TRBJ2-2,TGTGCCAGCAGTTACTCCCGGACTAGTACCGGGGAGCTGTTTTTT,CASSYSRTSTGELFF
.,TRBD1,TRBV30,TRBJ2-7,TGTGCCTGGAGGACAGGGGGACTCTACGAGCAGTACTTC,CAWRTGGLYEQYF
few,.,TRBV27,TRBJ1-6,TGTGCCAGCAGTTTCAGGTCCAATTCACCCCTCCACTTT,CASSFRSNSPLHF
.,TRBD1,TRBV20-1,TRBJ2-1,TGCAGTGCTAGTCTGTCAGGGGGCTACAACAATGAGCAGTTCTTC,CSASLSGGYNNEQFF
.,TRBD1,TRBV7-3,TRBJ2-1,TGTGCCAGCAGCCTCGGGACAGCACGCTACAATGAGCAGTTCTTC,CASSLGTARYNEQFF
.,.,TRBV6-4,TRBJ1-6,TGTGCCAGCAGGGACAGCCAAGGCGGCTATAATTCACCCCTCCACTTT,CASRDSQGGYNSPLHF
.,TRBD1,TRBV10-3,TRBJ1-1,TGTGCCACCCGGGACAGGGTTACCGACACTGAAGCTTTCTTT,CATRDRVTDTEAFF
.,.,TRBV14,TRBJ1-1,TGTGCCAGCAGCCAAGGGCGGAGTACTGAAGCTTTCTTT,CASSQGRSTEAFF
.,.,TRBV6-4,TRBJ2-2,TGTGCCAGCAGTGACCAGGGGTTGAACACCGGGGAGCTGTTTTTT,CASSDQGLNTGELFF
.,.,TRBV6-5,TRBJ1-1,TGTGCCAGCAGTCCAAGGACAGTTGGTGACACTGAAGCTTTCTTT,CASSPRTVGDTEAFF
.,TRBD2,TRBV3-1/TRBV3-2,TRBJ2-2,TGTGCCAGCAGCCAAGGAGCGGGGGGAATCACCGGGGAGCTGTTTTTT,CASSQGAGGITGELFF
.,.,TRBV24-1,TRBJ2-1,TGTGCCACCAGTGATTTGCAGAATGAGCAGTTCTTC,CATSDLQNEQFF
.,.,TRBV6-4,TRBJ2-4,TGTGCCAGCAGTGAAAGCCCTGAAAACATTCAGTACTTC,CASSESPENIQYF
.,TRBD1,TRBV6-6,TRBJ1-5,TGTGCCAGCAGTTACTCGACAGGGATTGGCAATCAGCCCCAGCATTTT,CASSYSTGIGNQPQHF
.,.,TRBV12-1,TRBJ2-1,TGTGCCAGCAGCCCGGCTCGGGCGTCCTCTAGCGGGGGGACCTACAATGAGCAGTTCTTC,CASSPARASSSGGTYNEQFF
.,TRBD1,TRBV27,TRBJ1-2,TGTGCCAGCAGTTTATCGAACAGGGGTGGCTACACCTTC,CASSLSNRGGYTF
once,.,TRBV7-2,TRBJ2-7,TGTGCCACCCTTAGTTGGGGGCGTAACGAGCAGTACTTC,CATLSWGRNEQYF
.,.,TRBV7-9,TRBJ1-6,TGTGCCAGCAGCTTCAATCCAGGGGTACCCCTCCACTTT,CASSFNPGVPLHF